These 5 T cell receptor beta chains were all obtained from the same sample, sequenced in a study of shared clonotypes between healthy human individuals. Method: immunoSEQ multiplex PCR; TCRdb's copy keeps in-frame clones and lacks some. Among about 2.1 million clones listed, around 93% were seen once. Naive CD8 populations comprised CD45RO-negative cells positively selected for CCR7, excluding terminally differentiated effector memory CD45RA+ cells. Sequenced: naive CD8+ T cells from PBMCs. The receptor source for this set is a man aged 18 to 30 in good health. Some clones in this sample may be carry-over from other donors' samples.

V and J are TRBV19 and TRBJ1-1; D remains unclear. Germline V lookup: CDR1 LNHDA, CDR2 SQIVND (reference sequence). The CDR3 has 15 residues. Trimming stripped 2 bases from V and 1 base from J, with 11 bases between. The CDR3 loop is CASSIFSGENTEAFF. DNA of the CDR3: TGTGCCAGTAGTATATTTAGCGGGGAGAACACTGAAGCTTTCTTT.

For this clone: Other nucleotide sequences from this sample produce the same CDR3. This sequence joins TRBV27 and TRBJ2-2, with D maybe TRBD2 (5 bases). V lost 0 bases to trimming and J lost 0 bases, with 8 bases between them. The CDR3 consists of 16 residues. CDR1 and CDR2 (germline): MNHEY, SMNVEV (reference sequence). The CDR3 loop is CASSLSAGSNTGELFF. The CDR3 DNA follows: TGTGCCAGCAGTTTATCTGCGGGTTCGAACACCGGGGAGCTGTTTTTT.

Worth noting for this clone: This CDR3 is also generated by other DNA sequences in the sample. The chain combines TRBV13 with TRBJ1-5; D may be TRBD1 (5 bases). V was cut by 0 bases and J by 7 bases, with 7 bases left in between. Germline CDR1 reads PRHDT; CDR2 reads FYEKMQ (reference sequence). This CDR3 comprises 13 residues. The CDR3, as DNA: TGTGCCAGCAGCTTAGGGGGGGACCAGCCCCAGCATTTT. It encodes CASSLGGDQPQHF.

This clone was seen once. The genes are TRBV27 and TRBJ1-1; D gene uncertain. The germline V and J ends were trimmed by 0 bases and 4 bases, with 18 bases remaining between them. CDR1 MNHEY and CDR2 SMNVEV come from the germline V gene (reference sequence). The CDR3 is 17 residues long. The CDR3 DNA follows: TGTGCCAGCAGTTTATCGATAGGACTACTTATGAGCACTGAAGCTTTCTTT. Protein product: CASSLSIGLLMSTEAFF.

The chain has TRBV5-5 and TRBJ2-1, with 11 bases aligning to TRBD2. After removal of 6 bases from V and 2 bases from J, the junction contained 7 bases not matched to a gene. The V gene's germline CDR1 is SGHKS and CDR2 YYEKEE (reference sequence). This CDR3 has 16 amino acids. CDR3 in DNA: TGTGCCAGCACGATAGCGGGAGGGCCGGCCTACAATGAGCAGTTCTTC. Translated, it gives CASTIAGGPAYNEQFF.